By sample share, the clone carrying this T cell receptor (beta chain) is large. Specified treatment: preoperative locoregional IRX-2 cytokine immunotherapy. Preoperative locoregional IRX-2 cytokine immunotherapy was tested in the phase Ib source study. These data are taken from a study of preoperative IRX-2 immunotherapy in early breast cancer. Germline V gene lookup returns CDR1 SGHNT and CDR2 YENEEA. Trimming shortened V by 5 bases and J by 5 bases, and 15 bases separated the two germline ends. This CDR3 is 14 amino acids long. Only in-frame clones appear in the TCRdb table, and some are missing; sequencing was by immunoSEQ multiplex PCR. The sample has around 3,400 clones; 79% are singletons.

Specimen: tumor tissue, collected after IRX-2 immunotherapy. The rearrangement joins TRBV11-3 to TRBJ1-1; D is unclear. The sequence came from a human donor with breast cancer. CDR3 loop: CASSPGLTRTEAFF. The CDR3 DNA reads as TGTGCCAGCAGCCCTGGACTTACGAGGACTGAAGCTTTCTTT.